This entry is about one T cell receptor (beta chain). Its target antigen remains unknown. The input lacks base qualities; no much larger clone sits a single base away. This entry belongs to a study of blood T cell repertoires in COVID-19 (dated by TCRdb to 2019 to 2021). Background on the whole study: Samples covering the acute and convalescent phases of COVID-19 were provided by collaborators in the United States, Italy and Spain. The prospective study material was composed of cDNA or gDNA derived from T cells, B-cell-depleted T cells, or PBMCs. Subjects who had been exposed to COVID-19, were actively infected with it, or had recovered from it provided the deeply sampled blood TCRbeta repertoires that made up the dataset. A freely available public database, intended as a resource for researchers studying the immune response to SARS-CoV-2, is where the repertoires were released. The samples were drawn from the first 160 participants of the ongoing ImmuneRACE study and from over 950 subjects provided by 6 global collaborators. Nearly every sample came with metadata listing a de-identified subject ID, COVID-19 status, age in years and sex. Where available, HLA class I and class II types were obtained from metadata supplied by the sample provider rather than from assay-based typing.

Participants in the prospective study were aged roughly 18 to 95 years, lived in some 24 United States geographic areas, and enrolled through a virtual design. In the prospective study, participants were assigned to cohorts based on the clinical history participants reported in a screening survey and a study questionnaire. Recovered participants in ImmuneRACE Cohort 3 were defined by two consecutive negative NP/OP PCR tests, clearance by a healthcare professional, or resolution of symptoms. Each participant in the prospective study had whole blood, serum and a nasopharyngeal or oropharyngeal swab collected by mobile phlebotomists. Participants in the prospective study had the option to provide additional blood draws and questionnaires over an approximately two-month period. Prospective study blood samples were shipped either frozen or at room temperature before DNA extraction. TCRbeta CDR3 regions were amplified from genomic DNA by means of the immunoSEQ Assay, a bias-controlled multiplex PCR. From the authors' description of their analysis: Nucleated cell counts per sample were estimated from amplification of reference gene primers within the assay. To quantify the absolute abundance of each unique TCRbeta CDR3 rearrangement, sequence reads were collapsed and filtered. For each sample, productive Simpson clonality was calculated as the square root of Simpson's diversity index across productive rearrangements. This immuneACCESS table, as held by TCRdb, lists in-frame sequences with V and J called but not all clones. Of the missing ones, under half trace to an unresolved V gene in checked studies; the others have no known cause. The V and J calls and clone size are taken from that table; D and trimming were inferred from the DNA. This sample has around 330,000 clones in its table, and roughly 90% of those were observed once. Of the sample, more than 8.5% falls within the top ten clones.

Summary of the overall study and its limitations: The amount of clinical and demographic metadata varied by source and participant and was provided uncurated.

As encoded in the germline V gene, CDR1 is MGHRA while CDR2 is YSYEKL. From the cysteine through the phenylalanine, the CDR3 covers 15 amino acids. Only the CDR3 DNA stays, 45 bases, in frame from base 1. Unmatched junction bases come to 4, with V trimmed by 1 base and J by 2 bases. What was sequenced was PBMCs or T cells enriched from blood (not recorded which). The TCR comes from a young woman who had recovered from COVID-19. The chain is made from TRBV4-1 and TRBJ1-1, and 7 junction bases match TRBD1. The sequence in DNA is TGCGCCAGCAGCCAAGGTCGACAGGGAAACACTGAAGCTTTCTTT. This codes for CASSQGRQGNTEAFF.